The 14 T cell receptor beta chains presented below share a single source sample, sequenced in a study of response to subunit inactivated influenza vaccine. Via MiXCR, TCRdb re-called the RT-PCR reads, giving one row per CDR3 protein. The data show 550,000 to 600,000 distinct CDR3 sequences, 10% to 15% seen once. Sample: PBMCs from blood, taken on the day of vaccination. Every receptor here comes from a man between 50 and 59 years old who received an inactivated influenza vaccine.

This clonotype turned up a few times. CDR3 coding DNA: TGCAGTGCTAGAGGACATTCTCCTTACGAGCAGTACTTC. It codes for CSARGHSPYEQYF. The chain carries TRBV20-1 and TRBJ2-7; D is undetermined. Trimming shortened V by 1 base and J by 4 bases, and 11 bases separated the two germline ends. CDR3 length: 13 residues. Per the germline V gene, CDR1 is DFQATT and CDR2 is SNEGSKA (reference sequence).

This clonotype came up a few times. The chain uses TRBV5-1 and TRBJ2-1; D ambiguous. This CDR3 comprises 13 residues. CDR1 is SGHRS and CDR2 is YFSETQ in the germline V gene. V lost 1 base and J 3 bases, leaving 5 bases between the germline ends. CDR3 sequence: CASSLSDYNEQFF. The DNA for the CDR3 is TGCGCCAGCAGCTTGTCTGACTACAATGAGCAGTTCTTC.

This clonotype was seen a handful of times. The rearrangement joins TRBV15 to TRBJ1-6, with a weak D call TRBD1 (5 bases). The CDR3 is 17 amino acids. V shed 0 bases and J shed 4 bases, with 13 bases lying between them. Germline V gene data show CDR1 as LNHNV and CDR2 as YYDKDF (reference sequence). The CDR3 region is CATSRDFGGQYNSPLHF. CDR3 DNA: TGTGCCACCAGCAGAGATTTTGGGGGTCAATATAATTCACCCCTCCACTTT.

The chain employs TRBV5-1 and TRBJ1-4; a weak D match, TRBD1 (6 bases). Germline CDR1 reads SGHRS; CDR2 reads YFSETQ. The CDR3 is made up of 16 amino acids. Trimming cost V 0 bases and J 8 bases, with 17 bases left between them. CDR3 protein: CASSLAPGGDEEKLFF. The CDR3, as DNA: TGCGCCAGCAGCTTGGCCCCCGGGGGCGACGAGGAAAAACTGTTTTTT.

In this sample, this clonotype turned up a few times. The V gene is TRBV11-2, the J gene TRBJ2-1, with D possibly matching TRBD2 (6 bases). The V gene lost 7 bases and the J gene lost 8 bases, with 21 bases spanning the gap. Germline loops: CDR1 SGHAT, CDR2 FQNNGV. The CDR3 has 15 residues. The CDR3 DNA reads as TGTGCCAGCAACCAAATCGGGGGTTCTGGGGATGAGCAGTTCTTC. It translates to CASNQIGGSGDEQFF.

The rearrangement links TRBV24-1 to TRBJ2-3, with 8 bases fitting TRBD2. Germline CDR1 is KGHDR and CDR2 is SFDVKD. This CDR3 is 18 amino acids long. The ends lost 5 bases at V and 2 bases at J; junction bases unmatched: 14. Here the CDR3 DNA reads TGTGCCACCAGTGGCTCGGAGCGGGGGCTTTTCTCCACAGATACGCAGTATTTT. This gives the protein CATSGSERGLFSTDTQYF.

This clonotype came up a few times. The chain has TRBV6-5 and TRBJ2-3; TRBD1 matches 8 bases. The J segment lost 12 bases and the V segment lost 2 bases, leaving 4 bases of the junction unmatched. The CDR3 contains 12 residues. Germline loops: CDR1 MNHEY, CDR2 SVGAGI. This CDR3 reads CASSYGTGPQYF. CDR3 nucleotides: TGTGCCAGCAGTTACGGGACAGGCCCCCAGTATTTT.

This rearrangement joins TRBV19 to TRBJ1-1; TRBD1 agrees at 8 bases. CDR1 and CDR2 from the germline V gene are LNHDA and SQIVND (reference sequence). There are 12 residues in the CDR3. With V trimmed by 7 bases and J by 5 bases, 3 bases remained unmatched. CDR3 nucleotide sequence: TGTGCCAGTACACAGGGGGTTACTGAAGCTTTCTTT. Encoded protein: CASTQGVTEAFF.

This clonotype was seen ten or more times. The DNA of the CDR3 is TGCAGTGCTAGAGGGACAGGCCGATTTGGAGCTTTCTTT. Translating it yields CSARGTGRFGAFF. The V and J genes are TRBV20-1 and TRBJ1-1, with 7 nucleotides matching TRBD1. Germline trimming cut 1 base from V and 10 bases from J; bases unmatched to any gene: 9. In germline, CDR1 is DFQATT, CDR2 SNEGSKA (reference sequence). The CDR3 is made up of 13 amino acids.

This clonotype was counted only a few times. The chain couples TRBV15 to TRBJ2-5, with 7 bases lining up with TRBD1. This CDR3 has 11 amino acids. Germline-derived CDR1 and CDR2 are LNHNV and YYDKDF (reference sequence). The J segment lost 7 bases and the V segment lost 8 bases, leaving 4 bases of the junction unmatched. CDR3 sequence (DNA): TGTGCCACCCGAACAGGGGTGACCCAGTACTTC. Protein sequence: CATRTGVTQYF.

This clonotype was seen ten or more times. The V call is TRBV12-3 or TRBV12-4, the J call TRBJ1-6, with 7 bases that match TRBD1. After removal of 6 bases from V and 5 bases from J, the junction contained 4 bases not matched to a gene. The CDR3 loop spans 14 amino acids. The CDR3 bases are TGTGCCAGCAGACCGGGACAGAATAATTCACCCCTCCACTTT. Amino acids: CASRPGQNNSPLHF.

This chain connects TRBV4-2 to TRBJ2-1, with 8 positions matching TRBD2. V shed 4 bases and J 0 bases; nucleotides not matched to a gene: 17. The germline V gene has CDR1 LGHNA and CDR2 YNFKEQ. This CDR3 contains 20 residues. The CDR3 spells CASSPSGLAGKTSSYNEQFF. In DNA form, the CDR3 reads TGTGCCAGCAGCCCTTCTGGGCTAGCGGGCAAAACTAGCTCCTACAATGAGCAGTTCTTC.

This clonotype was seen ten or more times. V and J are TRBV7-9 and TRBJ2-7, with 9 nucleotides matching TRBD1. The CDR3 runs to 15 residues. Germline V gene sequence: CDR1 SEHNR, CDR2 FQNEAQ (reference sequence). J gave up 4 bases and V 5 bases, and 9 bases lay outside the gene matches. The CDR3 DNA reads TGTGCCAGCAGCCACCCTCCGGGACAGGGATACGAGCAGTACTTC. Its translation is CASSHPPGQGYEQYF.

There are a few counts of this clonotype. This chain connects TRBV6-2 or TRBV6-3 to TRBJ2-1; 7 nucleotides match TRBD2. This CDR3 contains 15 residues. Germline V gene sequence: CDR1 MNHEY, CDR2 SVGEGT. The ends lost 6 bases at V and 3 bases at J; junction bases unmatched: 8. CDR3 bases: TGTGCCAGCAGACTGAGGCGGGGGTACTACAATGAGCAGTTCTTC. Translated: CASRLRRGYYNEQFF.